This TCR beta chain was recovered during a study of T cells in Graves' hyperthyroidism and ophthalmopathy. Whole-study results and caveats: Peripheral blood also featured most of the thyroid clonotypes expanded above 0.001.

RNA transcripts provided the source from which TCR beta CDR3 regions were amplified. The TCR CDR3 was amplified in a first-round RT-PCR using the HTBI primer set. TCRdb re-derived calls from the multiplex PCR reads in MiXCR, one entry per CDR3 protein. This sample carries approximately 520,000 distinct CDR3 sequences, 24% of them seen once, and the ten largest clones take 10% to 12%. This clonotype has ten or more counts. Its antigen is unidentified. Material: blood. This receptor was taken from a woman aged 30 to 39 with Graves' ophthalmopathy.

In nucleotides, the CDR3 is TGTGCCAGCAGCCAGGGGAGGTACTACGAGCAGTACTTC. This gives the protein CASSQGRYYEQYF. The chain combines TRBV3-1 with TRBJ2-7; D might be TRBD2 (6 bases). The CDR3 covers 13 residues. The V gene lost 3 bases and the J gene lost 3 bases, with 9 bases spanning the gap. Germline V CDR1 and CDR2: LGHDT, YNNKEL (reference sequence).